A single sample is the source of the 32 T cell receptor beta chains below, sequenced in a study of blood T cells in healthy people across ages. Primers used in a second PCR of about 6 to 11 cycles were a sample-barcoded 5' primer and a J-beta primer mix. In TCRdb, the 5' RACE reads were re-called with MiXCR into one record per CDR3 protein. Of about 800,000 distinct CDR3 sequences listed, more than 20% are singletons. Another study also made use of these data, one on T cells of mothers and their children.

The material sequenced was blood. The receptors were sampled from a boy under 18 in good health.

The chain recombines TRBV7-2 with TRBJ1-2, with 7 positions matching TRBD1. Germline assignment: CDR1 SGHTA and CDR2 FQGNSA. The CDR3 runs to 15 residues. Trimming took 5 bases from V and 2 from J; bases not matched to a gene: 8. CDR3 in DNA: TGTGCCAGCAGCGTTGACAGGGCCCCAAACTATGGCTACACCTTC. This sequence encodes CASSVDRAPNYGYTF.

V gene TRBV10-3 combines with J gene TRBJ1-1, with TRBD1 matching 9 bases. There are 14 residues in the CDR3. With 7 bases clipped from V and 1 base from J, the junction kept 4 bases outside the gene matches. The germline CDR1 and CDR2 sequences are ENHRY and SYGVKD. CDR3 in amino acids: CAITRQGGNTEAFF. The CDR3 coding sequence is TGTGCCATCACTAGACAGGGGGGGAACACTGAAGCTTTCTTT.

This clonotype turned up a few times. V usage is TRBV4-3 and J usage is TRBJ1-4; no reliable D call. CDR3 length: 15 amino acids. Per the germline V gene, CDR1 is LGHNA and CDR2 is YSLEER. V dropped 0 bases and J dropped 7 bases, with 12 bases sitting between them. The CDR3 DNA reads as TGCGCCAGCAGCCAAGAGGGCGGATTCGGTGAAAAACTGTTTTTT. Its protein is CASSQEGGFGEKLFF.

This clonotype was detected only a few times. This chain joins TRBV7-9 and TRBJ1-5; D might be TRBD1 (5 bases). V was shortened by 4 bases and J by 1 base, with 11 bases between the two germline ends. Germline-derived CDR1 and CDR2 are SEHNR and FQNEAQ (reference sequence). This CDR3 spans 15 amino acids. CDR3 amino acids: CASSSRDLSNQPQHF. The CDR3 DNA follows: TGTGCCAGCAGCTCTAGGGACCTCAGCAATCAGCCCCAGCATTTT.

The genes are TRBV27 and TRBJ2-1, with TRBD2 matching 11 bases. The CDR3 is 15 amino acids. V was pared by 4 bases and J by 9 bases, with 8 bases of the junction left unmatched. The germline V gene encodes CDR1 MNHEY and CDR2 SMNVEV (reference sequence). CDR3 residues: CASSYSGGALGEQFF. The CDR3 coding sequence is TGTGCCAGCAGTTATAGCGGGGGGGCCTTGGGTGAGCAGTTCTTC.

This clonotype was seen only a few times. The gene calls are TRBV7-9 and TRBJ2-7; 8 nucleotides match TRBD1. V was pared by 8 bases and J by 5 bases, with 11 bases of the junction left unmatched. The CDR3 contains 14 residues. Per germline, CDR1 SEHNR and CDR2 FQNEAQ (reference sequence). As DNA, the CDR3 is TGTGCCAGCGGCCTGGGGACAGGCCGAAACGAGCAGTACTTC. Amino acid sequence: CASGLGTGRNEQYF.

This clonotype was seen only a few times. As DNA, the CDR3 is TGTGCCAGCAGCTTCGTTCAGGGGTTCACTGAAGCTTTCTTT. The encoded protein is CASSFVQGFTEAFF. The chain joins TRBV7-9 to TRBJ1-1, with TRBD1 as a possible D gene (6 bases). Trimming pared 3 bases from V and 4 bases from J, leaving 12 bases between. Germline V gene sequence: CDR1 SEHNR, CDR2 FQNEAQ (reference sequence). The CDR3 runs 14 residues.

The CDR3 bases are TGCGCCAGCAGCCCATGGACAGGGGTGGAGACCCAGTACTTC. Protein sequence: CASSPWTGVETQYF. The rearrangement links TRBV5-1 to TRBJ2-5, with TRBD1 matching over 9 bases. The CDR3 is made up of 14 amino acids. Germline V gives CDR1 SGHRS, CDR2 YFSETQ. J lost 5 bases, V lost 4 bases, and 6 bases had no gene match.

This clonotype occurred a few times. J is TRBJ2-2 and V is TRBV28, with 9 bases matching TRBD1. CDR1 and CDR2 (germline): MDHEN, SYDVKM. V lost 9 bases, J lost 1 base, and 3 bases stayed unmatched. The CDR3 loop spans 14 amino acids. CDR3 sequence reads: CASTGQGNTGELFF. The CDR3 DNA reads TGTGCCAGTACGGGACAGGGGAACACCGGGGAGCTGTTTTTT.

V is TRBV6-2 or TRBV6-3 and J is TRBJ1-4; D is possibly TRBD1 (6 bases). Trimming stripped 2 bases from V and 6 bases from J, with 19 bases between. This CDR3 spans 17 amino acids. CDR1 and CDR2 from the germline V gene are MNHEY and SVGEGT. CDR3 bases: TGTGCCAGCAGTTACCCTTCCCACAGGGCAGGTGATGAAAAACTGTTTTTT. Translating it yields CASSYPSHRAGDEKLFF.

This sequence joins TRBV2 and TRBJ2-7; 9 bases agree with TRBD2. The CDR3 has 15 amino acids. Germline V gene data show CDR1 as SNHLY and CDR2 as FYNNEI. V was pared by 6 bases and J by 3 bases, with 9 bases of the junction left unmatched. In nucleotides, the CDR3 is TGTGCCAGCAGCCGCGGGAGGGGTAGCTACTACGAGCAGTACTTC. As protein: CASSRGRGSYYEQYF.

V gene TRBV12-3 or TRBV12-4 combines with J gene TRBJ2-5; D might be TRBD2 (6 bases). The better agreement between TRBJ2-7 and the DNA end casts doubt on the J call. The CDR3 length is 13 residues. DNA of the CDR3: TGTGCCAGCAGTTTAGGACTAGTTAACGAGCAGTACTTC. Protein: CASSLGLVNEQYF.

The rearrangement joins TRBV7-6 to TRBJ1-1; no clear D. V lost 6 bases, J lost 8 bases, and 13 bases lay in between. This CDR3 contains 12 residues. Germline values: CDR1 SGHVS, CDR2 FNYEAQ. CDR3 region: CASSRAGAEAFF. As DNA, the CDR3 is TGTGCCAGCAGTAGGGCAGGAGCGGAAGCTTTCTTT.

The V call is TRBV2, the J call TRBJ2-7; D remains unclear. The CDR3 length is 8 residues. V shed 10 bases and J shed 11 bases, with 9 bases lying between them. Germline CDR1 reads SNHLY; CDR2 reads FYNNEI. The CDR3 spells CATPHEYF. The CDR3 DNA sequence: TGTGCCACCCCTCATGAGTACTTC.

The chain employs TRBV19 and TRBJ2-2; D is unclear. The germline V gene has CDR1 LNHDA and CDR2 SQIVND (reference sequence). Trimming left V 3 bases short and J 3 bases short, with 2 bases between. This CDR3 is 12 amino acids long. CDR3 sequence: CASSMYTGELFF. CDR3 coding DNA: TGTGCCAGTAGTATGTACACCGGGGAGCTGTTTTTT.

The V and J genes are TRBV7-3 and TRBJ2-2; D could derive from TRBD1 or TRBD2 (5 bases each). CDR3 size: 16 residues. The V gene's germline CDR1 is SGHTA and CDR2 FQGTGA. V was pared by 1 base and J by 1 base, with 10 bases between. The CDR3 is CASSLIGTKNTGELFF. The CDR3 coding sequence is TGTGCCAGCAGCTTAATAGGGACCAAGAACACCGGGGAGCTGTTTTTT.

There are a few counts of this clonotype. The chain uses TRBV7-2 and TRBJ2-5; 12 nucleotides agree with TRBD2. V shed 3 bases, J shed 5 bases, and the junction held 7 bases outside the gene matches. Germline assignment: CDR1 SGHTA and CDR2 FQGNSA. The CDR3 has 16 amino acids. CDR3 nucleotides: TGTGCCAGCAGCTTCCCGACTAGCGGGAGTAGGGAGACCCAGTACTTC. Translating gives CASSFPTSGSRETQYF.

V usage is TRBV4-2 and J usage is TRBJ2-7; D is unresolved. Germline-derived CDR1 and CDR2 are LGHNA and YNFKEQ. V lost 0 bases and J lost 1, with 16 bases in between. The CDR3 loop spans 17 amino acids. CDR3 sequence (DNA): TGTGCCAGCAGCCAAGACGGTTCGAATTCCGGGTCCTACGAGCAGTACTTC. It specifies CASSQDGSNSGSYEQYF.

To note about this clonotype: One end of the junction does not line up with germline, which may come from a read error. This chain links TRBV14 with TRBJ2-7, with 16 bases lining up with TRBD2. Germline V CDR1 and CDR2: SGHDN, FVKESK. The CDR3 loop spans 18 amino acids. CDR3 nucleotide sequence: TGTGCCAGCAGCCCGGGACTAGCGGGAGGGCCGGCTCGAGTGGAGCAGCACTTC. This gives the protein CASSPGLAGGPARVEQHF.

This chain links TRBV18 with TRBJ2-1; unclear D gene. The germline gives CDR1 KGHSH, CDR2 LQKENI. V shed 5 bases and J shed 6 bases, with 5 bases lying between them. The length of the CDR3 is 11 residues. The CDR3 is CASSELNEQFF. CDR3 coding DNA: TGTGCCAGCTCAGAACTCAATGAGCAGTTCTTC. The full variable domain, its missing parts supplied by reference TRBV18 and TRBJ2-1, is NAGVMQNPRHLVRRRGQEARLRCSPMKGHSHVYWYRQLPEEGLKFMVYLQKENIIDESGMPKERFSAEFPKEGPSILRIQQVVRGDSAAYFCASSELNEQFFGPGTRLTVL.

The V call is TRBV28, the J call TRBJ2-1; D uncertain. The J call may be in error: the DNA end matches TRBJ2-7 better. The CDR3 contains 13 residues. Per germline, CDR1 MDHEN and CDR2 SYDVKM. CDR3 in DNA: TGTGCCAGCAGTTTTAAGACCCACGGCGAGCAGTACTTC. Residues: CASSFKTHGEQYF.

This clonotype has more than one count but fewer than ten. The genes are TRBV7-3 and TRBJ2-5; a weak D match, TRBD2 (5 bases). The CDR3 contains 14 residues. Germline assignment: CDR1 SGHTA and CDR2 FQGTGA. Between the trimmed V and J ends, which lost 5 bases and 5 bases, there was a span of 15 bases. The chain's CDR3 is CASSLKAGAETQYF. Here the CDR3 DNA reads TGTGCCAGCAGCCTAAAGGCGGGTGCGGAGACCCAGTACTTC. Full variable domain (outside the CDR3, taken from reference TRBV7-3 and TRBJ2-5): GAGVSQTPSNKVTEKGKYVELRCDPISGHTALYWYRQSLGQGPEFLIYFQGTGAADDSGLPNDRFFAVRPEGSVSTLKIQRTERGDSAVYLCASSLKAGAETQYFGPGTRLLVL.

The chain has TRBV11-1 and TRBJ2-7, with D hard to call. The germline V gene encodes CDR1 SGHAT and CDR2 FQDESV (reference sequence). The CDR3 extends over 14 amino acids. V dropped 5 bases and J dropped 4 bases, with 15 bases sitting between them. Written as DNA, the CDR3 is TGTGCCAGCAGCCCGCCCATGAGGCTTTACGAGCAGTACTTC. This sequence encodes CASSPPMRLYEQYF.

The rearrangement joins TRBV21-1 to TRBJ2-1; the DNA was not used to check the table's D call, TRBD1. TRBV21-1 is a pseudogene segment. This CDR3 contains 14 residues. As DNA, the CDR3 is TGTGCCAGCAGCAAACCTGCGCCGTACAATGAGCAGTTCTTC. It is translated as CASSKPAPYNEQFF.

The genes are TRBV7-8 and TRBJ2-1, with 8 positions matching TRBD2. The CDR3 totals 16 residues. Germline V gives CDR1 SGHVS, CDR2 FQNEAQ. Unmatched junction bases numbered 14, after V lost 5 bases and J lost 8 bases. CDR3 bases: TGTGCCAGCAGCATCCCACGGGAGGGCGGCGGGGATGAGCAGTTCTTC. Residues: CASSIPREGGGDEQFF.

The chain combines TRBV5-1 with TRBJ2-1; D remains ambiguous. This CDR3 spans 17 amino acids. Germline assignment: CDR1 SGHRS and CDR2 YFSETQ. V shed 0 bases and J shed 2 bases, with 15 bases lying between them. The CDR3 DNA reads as TGCGCCAGCAGCTTGGAGGGTCTAGATCCCGCCTACAATGAGCAGTTCTTC. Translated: CASSLEGLDPAYNEQFF.

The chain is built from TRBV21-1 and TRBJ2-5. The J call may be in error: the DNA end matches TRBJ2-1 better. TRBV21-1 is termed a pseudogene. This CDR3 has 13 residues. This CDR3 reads CASSKSIHDEQFF. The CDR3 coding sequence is TGTGCCAGCAGCAAATCGATTCACGATGAGCAGTTCTTC.

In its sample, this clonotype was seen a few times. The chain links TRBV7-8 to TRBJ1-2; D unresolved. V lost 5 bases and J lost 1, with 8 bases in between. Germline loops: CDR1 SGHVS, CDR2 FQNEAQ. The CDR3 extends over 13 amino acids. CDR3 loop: CASSGPNNYGYTF. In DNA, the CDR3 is TGTGCCAGCAGCGGTCCTAATAACTATGGCTACACCTTC.

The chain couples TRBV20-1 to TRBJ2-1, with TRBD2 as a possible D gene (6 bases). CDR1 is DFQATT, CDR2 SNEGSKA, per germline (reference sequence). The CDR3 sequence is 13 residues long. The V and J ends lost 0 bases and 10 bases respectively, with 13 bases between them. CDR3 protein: CSARDGSKAEQFF. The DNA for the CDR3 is TGCAGTGCTAGAGACGGGAGCAAGGCCGAGCAGTTCTTC.

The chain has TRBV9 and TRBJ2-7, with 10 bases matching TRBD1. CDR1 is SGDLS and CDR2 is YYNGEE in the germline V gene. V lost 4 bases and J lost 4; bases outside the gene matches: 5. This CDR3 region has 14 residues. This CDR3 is CASSMGQGLYEQYF. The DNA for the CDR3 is TGTGCCAGCAGCATGGGACAGGGGCTATACGAGCAGTACTTC. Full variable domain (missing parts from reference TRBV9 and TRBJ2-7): DSGVTQTPKHLITATGQRVTLRCSPRSGDLSVYWYQQSLDQGLQFLIQYYNGEERAKGNILERFSAQQFPDLHSELNLSSLELGDSALYFCASSMGQGLYEQYFGPGTRLTVT.

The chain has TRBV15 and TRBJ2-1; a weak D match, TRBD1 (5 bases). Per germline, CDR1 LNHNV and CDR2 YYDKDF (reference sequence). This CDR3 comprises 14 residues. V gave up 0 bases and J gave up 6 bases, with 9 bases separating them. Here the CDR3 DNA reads TGTGCCACCAGCAGAGAAGATAGGGGCAATGAGCAGTTCTTC. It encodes CATSREDRGNEQFF.

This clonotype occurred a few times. DNA for the CDR3: TGTGCCAGCAGCGGCACCCAGGGGTCGGAACTGTTTTTT. Its translation is CASSGTQGSELFF. The V call is TRBV7-9, the J call TRBJ1-4; TRBD1 might be the D (6 bases). The V gene's germline CDR1 is SEHNR and CDR2 FQNEAQ (reference sequence). There are 13 residues in the CDR3. V gave up 5 bases and J gave up 12 bases, with 16 bases separating them. The whole variable domain, filled in from reference TRBV7-9 and TRBJ1-4, reads DTGVSQNPRHKITKRGQNVTFRCDPISEHNRLYWYRQTLGQGPEFLTYFQNEAQLEKSRLLSDRFSAERPKGSFSTLEIQRTEQGDSAMYLCASSGTQGSELFFGSGTQLSVL.